Listed here are 10 T cell receptor beta chains from one sample, sequenced in a study of blood T cells in healthy people across ages (dated by TCRdb to between 2014 and 2017). Library preparation employed 5' RACE. Instrument on record: Illumina HiSeq 2500. The second PCR ran for about 6 to 11 cycles and used a J-beta primer mix along with a sample-barcoded 5' primer. TCRdb applied fastp at Q25 and MiXCR to the public reads, then kept only in-frame beta chains. Rows are combined by CDR3 protein, so each entry shows the most common genes and DNA. The sample yields roughly 830,000 distinct CDR3 sequences; 62% were counted once. The ten top clones hold approximately 30% of the sample. The sample consisted of blood. These receptors all stem from a man aged 30 to 39 in good health.

This chain joins TRBV3-1 and TRBJ2-5; D call uncertain. The germline gives CDR1 LGHDT, CDR2 YNNKEL (reference sequence). This CDR3 contains 14 residues. With 4 bases removed from V and 11 bases from J, the gap between germline ends came to 20 bases. DNA of the CDR3: TGTGCCAGCAGCCCTCGGAGCGCTGGAAATGAGCAGTACTTC. This translates into CASSPRSAGNEQYF.

This chain joins TRBV5-1 and TRBJ2-1; TRBD1 aligns across 8 bases. With 4 bases clipped from V and 5 bases from J, the junction kept 14 bases outside the gene matches. The V gene's germline CDR1 is SGHRS and CDR2 YFSETQ. CDR3 length: 17 amino acids. CDR3 sequence (DNA): TGCGCCAGCAGCGGAACTCCAGGGGGCGCAAATGACAATGAGCAGTTCTTC. Amino acids: CASSGTPGGANDNEQFF.

This clonotype was observed a single time. The V call is TRBV7-3, the J call TRBJ2-6, with D possibly being TRBD1 or TRBD2 (6 bases each). The CDR3 spans 13 residues. Trimming pared 2 bases from V and 12 bases from J, leaving 11 bases between. Germline V gene lookup returns CDR1 SGHTA and CDR2 FQGTGA. CDR3 residues: CASSLYGGPVLTF. CDR3 nucleotide sequence: TGTGCCAGCAGCTTATACGGGGGCCCCGTCCTGACTTTC.

The rearrangement links TRBV4-1 to TRBJ2-4; maybe TRBD1 (5 bases). The CDR3 spans 15 residues. V was trimmed by 2 bases and J by 5 bases, leaving 13 bases between them. Germline V CDR1 and CDR2: MGHRA, YSYEKL. DNA of the CDR3: TGCGCCAGCAGCCAAATAGGCAGGGCTGAAAACATTCAGTACTTC. Protein product: CASSQIGRAENIQYF.

Worth noting for this clonotype: Sequence at one end of the junction differs from germline and may be a read error. The chain carries TRBV5-6 and TRBJ2-1; D might be TRBD1 or TRBD2, each matching 5 bases. This CDR3 has 13 residues. CDR1 and CDR2 (germline): SGHDT, YYEEEE. CDR3 sequence reads: CAGSFVGDLKQFF. In nucleotides, the CDR3 is TGTGCCGGCAGCTTTGTAGGGGACCTTAAGCAGTTCTTC.

The chain combines TRBV19 with TRBJ1-5; D remains unclear. Germline CDR1 is LNHDA and CDR2 is SQIVND (reference sequence). This CDR3 spans 18 amino acids. The V gene lost 3 bases and the J gene lost 6 bases, with 24 bases spanning the gap. This CDR3 is CASSISLLNRVQVQPQHF. The CDR3 nucleotides read TGTGCCAGTAGTATCTCCCTTCTAAATCGGGTGCAGGTTCAGCCCCAGCATTTT.

The CDR3 sequence: CATSRVTADSPLHF. CDR3 nucleotide sequence: TGTGCCACCAGCAGAGTTACAGCGGATTCACCCCTCCACTTT. This chain joins TRBV15 and TRBJ1-6; unclear D gene. The CDR3 sequence is 14 residues long. The ends were cut back, 1 base at V and 8 bases at J, with 9 bases in the middle. From germline, CDR1 is LNHNV and CDR2 YYDKDF (reference sequence).

The V and J genes are TRBV7-2 and TRBJ2-5; D may be TRBD1 (8 bases). The ends were cut back, 5 bases at V and 1 base at J, with 17 bases in the middle. The V gene's germline CDR1 is SGHTA and CDR2 FQGNSA. There are 16 residues in the CDR3. Here the CDR3 DNA reads TGTGCCAGCAGCATAAGACAGGGGAGGGTCCAAGAGACCCAGTACTTC. As protein: CASSIRQGRVQETQYF.

The chain employs TRBV27 and TRBJ2-1; D is unresolved. CDR3 length: 12 residues. In germline, CDR1 is MNHEY, CDR2 SMNVEV (reference sequence). The V end was cut by 8 bases, the J end by 6 bases, with 11 bases between. The CDR3 DNA reads as TGTGCCAGCCGTGTCGGGTTCAATGAGCAGTTCTTC. Translating gives CASRVGFNEQFF.

The V call is TRBV6-5, the J call TRBJ2-1; D possibly uses TRBD1 or TRBD2 (5 bases each). CDR3 length equals 15 residues. Germline CDR1 MNHEY, CDR2 SVGAGI. V was shortened by 5 bases and J by 5 bases, with 16 bases between the two germline ends. The CDR3 here is CASSGQGPRNNEQFF. The CDR3 DNA sequence: TGTGCCAGCAGTGGTCAGGGACCCCGAAACAATGAGCAGTTCTTC.